The present T cell receptor (beta chain) was sequenced within a study of control samples from healthy donors and cancer patients. Profiled with immunoSEQ multiplex PCR; TCRdb holds only in-frame clones, not every one. The sample contains some 170,000 clones, 96% of which appear only once. The sequence was obtained from a woman between 25 and 40 years old in good health. The sequenced material came from blood.

As DNA, the CDR3 is TGTGCCATCGGATTAGCGGCGACAGATACGCAGTATTTT. Translating it yields CAIGLAATDTQYF. The chain combines TRBV10-3 with TRBJ2-3, with D tentatively TRBD2 (6 bases). The CDR3 runs to 13 residues. Deletions cut 8 bases from V and 3 bases from J, with 12 bases between. In germline, CDR1 is ENHRY, CDR2 SYGVKD.